The 31 T cell receptor beta chains reported below all come from one sample, sequenced in a study of CD8 T cells in ankylosing spondylitis. Notes on the study in general: A TCR beta motif of under 10 highly homologous variants appeared characteristic of ankylosing spondylitis blood.

Via MiXCR, TCRdb re-called the 5' RACE reads, giving one row per CDR3 protein. Among fewer than 550,000 distinct CDR3 sequences listed, roughly 5.2% were seen once. Which antigens these TCRs recognize remains unknown. Source material: blood, either unsorted or a sorted T cell fraction (not recorded which). The origin of the receptors is a male donor with ankylosing spondylitis.

At least ten counts were recorded for this clonotype. The chain has TRBV5-6 and TRBJ1-2, with D possibly being TRBD1 (6 bases). CDR1 and CDR2 (germline): SGHDT, YYEEEE. The CDR3 sequence is 15 residues long. The V end lost 3 bases, the J end lost 4 bases, and 16 bases lay between the germline ends. In nucleotides, the CDR3 is TGTGCCAGCAGCTCCAGACGTCCAGGGGCCTATGGCTACACCTTC. Its protein is CASSSRRPGAYGYTF. The full variable domain, with the rest looked up from reference TRBV5-6 and TRBJ1-2, is DAGVTQSPTHLIKTRGQQVTLRCSPKSGHDTVSWYQQALGQGPQFIFQYYEEEERQRGNFPDRFSGHQFPNYSSELNVNALLLGDSALYLCASSSRRPGAYGYTFGSGTRLTVV.

This chain connects TRBV5-1 to TRBJ1-6; TRBD1 might be the D (5 bases). The germline CDR1 and CDR2 sequences are SGHRS and YFSETQ. V was pared by 1 base and J by 12 bases, with 17 bases between. The CDR3 loop spans 15 amino acids. The CDR3 bases are TGCGCCAGCAGCTTGATGGCAGGGTCAGTGGGACCCCTCCACTTT. It yields the protein CASSLMAGSVGPLHF.

This clonotype was seen at least ten times. The J gene is TRBJ2-3, the V gene TRBV7-2; tentative D call: TRBD2 (6 bases). The CDR3 loop spans 13 amino acids. Trimming took off 8 bases at V and 2 bases at J, with 11 bases between the two ends. CDR1 SGHTA and CDR2 FQGNSA come from the germline V gene. CDR3 sequence reads: CASRDFNTDTQYF. CDR3 coding DNA: TGTGCCAGCCGGGACTTTAACACAGATACGCAGTATTTT.

V and J are TRBV4-1 and TRBJ2-7; 8 nucleotides agree with TRBD1. CDR1 is MGHRA and CDR2 is YSYEKL in the germline V gene. V lost 3 bases and J lost 4; bases outside the gene matches: 8. The CDR3 is made up of 15 amino acids. Here the CDR3 reads CASSQIWQGAYEQYF. The CDR3 nucleotides read TGCGCCAGCAGCCAGATATGGCAGGGGGCTTACGAGCAGTACTTC.

Ten or more counts support this clonotype. V and J are TRBV20-1 and TRBJ1-1; D may be TRBD1 (6 bases). Trimming removed 1 base from V and 4 bases from J, with 13 bases in between. Germline-derived CDR1 and CDR2 are DFQATT and SNEGSKA (reference sequence). The CDR3 spans 14 residues. In DNA, the CDR3 is TGCAGTGCTAGAGCCCGGACAGTTTTCACTGAAGCTTTCTTT. It specifies CSARARTVFTEAFF.

Ten or more counts support this clonotype. The rearrangement uses TRBV29-1 and TRBJ1-1; D is ambiguous. The CDR3 is made up of 12 amino acids. The V gene's germline CDR1 is SQVTM and CDR2 ANQGSEA. V dropped 6 bases and J dropped 7 bases, with 15 bases sitting between them. DNA of the CDR3: TGCAGCGTACTGACCCCTCCGAATGAAGCTTTCTTT. It encodes CSVLTPPNEAFF.

At least ten counts were recorded for this clonotype. This sequence joins TRBV5-1 and TRBJ2-3; TRBD2 aligns across 9 bases. Losses at the gene ends were 4 bases for V and 2 bases for J; bases not matched to a gene: 20. This CDR3 spans 20 amino acids. Germline CDR1 and CDR2: SGHRS and YFSETQ. In DNA form, the CDR3 reads TGCGCCAGCAGCCCTCATCCGGGTCTCCGGCTAGCGGGGTCCACAGATACGCAGTATTTT. Translation gives CASSPHPGLRLAGSTDTQYF. Together with reference TRBV5-1 and TRBJ2-3, the CDR3 gives the full variable domain: KAGVTQTPRYLIKTRGQQVTLSCSPISGHRSVSWYQQTPGQGLQFLFEYFSETQRNKGNFPGRFSGRQFSNSRSEMNVSTLELGDSALYLCASSPHPGLRLAGSTDTQYFGPGTRLTVL.

The table lists this clonotype with a few counts. A much larger clone sits a single nucleotide away, making a read error possible. The rearrangement links TRBV2 to TRBJ1-5; no firm D call. The CDR3 extends over 19 amino acids. Germline values: CDR1 SNHLY, CDR2 FYNNEI. The CDR3 sequence: CAISPFIPGGRSSNQPQHF. CDR3 DNA sequence: TGTGCCATCAGTCCATTCATACCCGGAGGGCGGTCGAGCAATCAGCCCCAGCATTTT.

This clonotype was observed many times. The rearrangement uses TRBV15 and TRBJ2-3; D is undetermined. The CDR3 totals 11 residues. Germline CDR1 reads LNHNV; CDR2 reads YYDKDF (reference sequence). V was trimmed by 1 base and J by 5 bases, leaving 1 base between them. CDR3 protein: CATSRVDTQYF. DNA for the CDR3: TGTGCCACCAGCAGAGTAGATACGCAGTATTTT.

The table lists this clonotype with many counts. This sequence joins TRBV24-1 and TRBJ2-1; a possible D gene is TRBD2 (5 bases). Germline lookup yields CDR1 KGHDR and CDR2 SFDVKD. The CDR3 spans 16 residues. With 7 bases removed from V and 3 bases from J, the gap between germline ends came to 18 bases. CDR3 bases: TGTGCCACCAGGCCCGGGGAACCCAGGATCTACAATGAGCAGTTCTTC. The encoded protein is CATRPGEPRIYNEQFF.

This clonotype was seen many times. The chain uses TRBV20-1 and TRBJ2-1, with 11 bases matching TRBD1. Losses at the gene ends were 4 bases for V and 5 bases for J; bases not matched to a gene: 7. Germline CDR1 is DFQATT and CDR2 is SNEGSKA (reference sequence). CDR3 length: 15 amino acids. CDR3 nucleotides: TGCAGTGCTAATCCCGGGACAGGGGGGAACAATGAGCAGTTCTTC. Encoded protein: CSANPGTGGNNEQFF.

This clonotype was found many times. The J gene is TRBJ2-5, the V gene TRBV29-1; D gene unclear. V dropped 1 base and J dropped 5 bases, with 5 bases sitting between them. This CDR3 has 11 amino acids. CDR1 SQVTM and CDR2 ANQGSEA come from the germline V gene. CDR3 DNA: TGCAGCGTTGAAGTCGAGGAGACCCAGTACTTC. Translated, it gives CSVEVEETQYF.

The table lists this clonotype with many counts. J is TRBJ2-2 and V is TRBV9; 7 bases agree with TRBD2. Germline-derived CDR1 and CDR2 are SGDLS and YYNGEE. Trimming took 7 bases from V and 6 from J; bases not matched to a gene: 3. The CDR3 runs to 12 residues. CDR3 in DNA: TGTGCCAGCGGGGGGGAGGCCGGGGAGCTGTTTTTT. Its translation: CASGGEAGELFF.

This clonotype appeared a few times. This may arise from a read error, as a much more abundant clone is one base away. The chain uses TRBV12-3 or TRBV12-4 and TRBJ2-7, with 9 nucleotides matching TRBD2. There are 14 residues in the CDR3. With V trimmed by 7 bases and J by 6 bases, 10 bases remained unmatched. CDR3 coding DNA: TGTGCCAGCACTCTTAGCGGGAGACGGTGCGAGCAGTACTTC. Protein: CASTLSGRRCEQYF.

This clonotype has a count of ten or more. The chain recombines TRBV7-9 with TRBJ1-4; no clear D. Germline CDR1 is SEHNR and CDR2 is FQNEAQ (reference sequence). With 0 bases removed from V and 8 bases from J, the gap between germline ends came to 10 bases. This CDR3 spans 14 amino acids. The CDR3 sequence is CASSLASFREKLFF. In nucleotides, the CDR3 is TGTGCCAGCAGCTTAGCGTCGTTTCGGGAAAAACTGTTTTTT. The complete variable domain, with remaining parts taken from reference TRBV7-9 and TRBJ1-4, reads DTGVSQNPRHKITKRGQNVTFRCDPISEHNRLYWYRQTLGQGPEFLTYFQNEAQLEKSRLLSDRFSAERPKGSFSTLEIQRTEQGDSAMYLCASSLASFREKLFFGSGTQLSVL.

This clonotype was recorded many times. The rearrangement joins TRBV2 to TRBJ1-4; the D gene is possibly TRBD1 (5 bases). Germline V gives CDR1 SNHLY, CDR2 FYNNEI. Trimming left V 6 bases short and J 6 bases short, with 14 bases between. The CDR3 has 14 amino acids. The CDR3 DNA reads as TGTGCCAGCAGCCCTACAGGATCCTATGAAAAACTGTTTTTT. Protein: CASSPTGSYEKLFF.

Ten or more counts support this clonotype. The CDR3 nucleotides read TGTGCCAGCAGCTGGTCGGACAGGACATATCCGAACACTGAAGCTTTCTTT. Translation: CASSWSDRTYPNTEAFF. This rearrangement joins TRBV5-4 to TRBJ1-1, with TRBD1 matching over 7 bases. This CDR3 spans 17 amino acids. Per germline, CDR1 SGHNT and CDR2 YYREEE (reference sequence). The J segment lost 1 base and the V segment lost 3 bases, leaving 12 bases of the junction unmatched.

The CDR3 is CASRRLGQAINQPQHF. For the CDR3, the DNA is TGTGCCAGCAGGAGATTGGGACAGGCGATCAATCAGCCCCAGCATTTT. This chain uses TRBV6-1 with TRBJ1-5; 8 bases are a match to TRBD1. With V trimmed by 6 bases and J by 3 bases, 10 bases remained unmatched. The CDR3 runs 16 residues. The germline CDR1 and CDR2 sequences are MNHNS and SASEGT.

The chain uses TRBV4-1 and TRBJ1-1; 10 nucleotides agree with TRBD1. The CDR3 contains 15 residues. Trimming removed 3 bases from V and 4 bases from J; junction bases left unmatched: 5. Germline CDR1 reads MGHRA; CDR2 reads YSYEKL. CDR3 sequence reads: CASSQRTGGITEAFF. CDR3 nucleotide sequence: TGCGCCAGCAGCCAGAGGACAGGGGGTATCACTGAAGCTTTCTTT.

This clonotype occurred many times. V gene TRBV20-1 combines with J gene TRBJ2-1; maybe TRBD2 (5 bases). The CDR3 loop spans 13 amino acids. Germline V lookup: CDR1 DFQATT, CDR2 SNEGSKA (reference sequence). The V end lost 0 bases, the J end lost 4 bases, and 7 bases lay between the germline ends. CDR3 DNA sequence: TGCAGTGCTAGAGAATGGAGGTACAATGAGCAGTTCTTC. It encodes CSAREWRYNEQFF.

This clonotype has a count of ten or more. The rearrangement joins TRBV9 to TRBJ1-6; D may be TRBD1 (5 bases). Germline loops: CDR1 SGDLS, CDR2 YYNGEE. V lost 4 bases and J 0 bases, leaving 11 bases between the germline ends. This CDR3 has 16 residues. The CDR3 protein is CASSPRQSSYNSPLHF. In nucleotides, the CDR3 is TGTGCCAGCAGCCCTCGACAGAGCTCCTATAATTCACCCCTCCACTTT.

This clonotype was seen ten or more times. This sequence joins TRBV25-1 and TRBJ2-1; 9 bases map to TRBD2. The CDR3 runs 16 residues. The germline V gene has CDR1 MGHDK and CDR2 SYGVNS. After removal of 4 bases from V and 3 bases from J, the junction contained 7 bases not matched to a gene. CDR3 coding DNA: TGTGCCAGCAGTGGTACCGGGACTAGCATCTACAATGAGCAGTTCTTC. The encoded protein is CASSGTGTSIYNEQFF.

This clonotype was seen ten or more times. DNA for the CDR3: TGTGCCAGCAGCCTAGGAGAGGGGAATCAGCCCCAGCATTTT. This codes for CASSLGEGNQPQHF. The genes are TRBV6-1 and TRBJ1-5, with D possibly matching TRBD1 (5 bases). Trimming pared 6 bases from V and 4 bases from J, leaving 13 bases between. The germline V gene has CDR1 MNHNS and CDR2 SASEGT. CDR3 length: 14 residues.

There are many counts of this clonotype. The chain is built from TRBV24-1 and TRBJ2-3; D is unclear. V lost 1 base and J lost 1, with 11 bases in between. Germline CDR1 reads KGHDR; CDR2 reads SFDVKD. The CDR3 runs 16 residues. In nucleotides, the CDR3 is TGTGCCACCAGTGATTTAGGAATCGGTCGCACAGATACGCAGTATTTT. It codes for CATSDLGIGRTDTQYF.

This clonotype has a count of ten or more. This chain joins TRBV2 and TRBJ2-1; 10 bases agree with TRBD2. The CDR3 sequence is 15 residues long. Germline loops: CDR1 SNHLY, CDR2 FYNNEI. Trimming took 4 bases from V and 5 from J; bases not matched to a gene: 5. CDR3 residues: CASSVELAGDNEQFF. The CDR3 DNA sequence: TGTGCCAGCAGTGTGGAGCTAGCGGGAGACAATGAGCAGTTCTTC.

This clonotype appeared a few times. The chain has TRBV4-2 and TRBJ2-3; 12 nucleotides agree with TRBD2. There are 12 residues in the CDR3. Germline CDR1 reads LGHNA; CDR2 reads YNFKEQ. The ends lost 3 bases at V and 14 bases at J; junction bases unmatched: 3. As DNA, the CDR3 is TGTGCCAGCAGCCAGACTAGCGGGAGCCCGTATTTT. Protein sequence: CASSQTSGSPYF.

This clonotype was counted ten times or more. The V and J genes are TRBV7-8 and TRBJ2-1; 7 bases are a match to TRBD2. This CDR3 is 15 amino acids long. Trimming removed 1 base from V and 5 bases from J; junction bases left unmatched: 5. Germline V gene lookup returns CDR1 SGHVS and CDR2 FQNEAQ. The CDR3 sequence is CASSLGLAEHNEQFF. CDR3 DNA sequence: TGTGCCAGCAGCTTAGGCCTAGCGGAGCACAATGAGCAGTTCTTC.

There are many counts of this clonotype. The V and J genes are TRBV4-3 and TRBJ1-1; no reliable D call. Germline V gene sequence: CDR1 LGHNA, CDR2 YSLEER. V was cut by 5 bases and J by 4 bases, with 23 bases left in between. The CDR3 consists of 17 residues. The CDR3 region is CASSSNHRSYMGTEAFF. The CDR3 DNA reads TGCGCCAGCAGCTCCAACCATCGCTCCTACATGGGCACTGAAGCTTTCTTT.

This clonotype was recorded at least ten times. This sequence joins TRBV28 and TRBJ2-2; D is uncertain. V shed 3 bases and J shed 4 bases, with 9 bases lying between them. Germline values: CDR1 MDHEN, CDR2 SYDVKM. CDR3 size: 14 residues. The CDR3 loop reads CASSFRRVTGELFF. CDR3 in DNA: TGTGCCAGCAGTTTCCGACGGGTCACCGGGGAGCTGTTTTTT.

This clonotype was seen a few times. The chain links TRBV28 to TRBJ2-1, with D possibly TRBD1 on 6 matching bases. The CDR3 sequence is 16 residues long. Germline V CDR1 and CDR2: MDHEN, SYDVKM. The ends were cut back, 4 bases at V and 0 bases at J, with 13 bases in the middle. The CDR3 loop is CASSWQGWGSYNEQFF. The CDR3 DNA sequence: TGTGCCAGCAGTTGGCAGGGGTGGGGCTCCTACAATGAGCAGTTCTTC.

This clonotype was seen many times. The chain employs TRBV24-1 and TRBJ2-3; D is possibly TRBD1 (6 bases). The germline CDR1 and CDR2 sequences are KGHDR and SFDVKD. V shed 9 bases and J shed 1 base, with 13 bases lying between them. There are 14 residues in the CDR3. The CDR3 sequence: CATGPAGGTDTQYF. In DNA, the CDR3 is TGTGCCACCGGCCCCGCAGGGGGCACAGATACGCAGTATTTT.